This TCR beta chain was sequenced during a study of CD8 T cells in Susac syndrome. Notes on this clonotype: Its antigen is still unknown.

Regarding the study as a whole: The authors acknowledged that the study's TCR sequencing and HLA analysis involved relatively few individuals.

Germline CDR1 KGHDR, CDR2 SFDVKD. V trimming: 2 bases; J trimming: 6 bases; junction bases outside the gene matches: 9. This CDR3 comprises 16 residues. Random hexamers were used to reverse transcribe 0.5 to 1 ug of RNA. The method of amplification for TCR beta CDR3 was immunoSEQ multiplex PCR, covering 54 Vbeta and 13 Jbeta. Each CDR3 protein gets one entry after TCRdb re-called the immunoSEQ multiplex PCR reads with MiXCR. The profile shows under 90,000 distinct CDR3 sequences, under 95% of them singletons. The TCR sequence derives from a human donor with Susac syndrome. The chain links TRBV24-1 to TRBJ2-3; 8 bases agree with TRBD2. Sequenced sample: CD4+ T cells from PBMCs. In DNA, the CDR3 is TGTGCCACCAGTGATTCGGTAGCGGGATTAGGGGATACGCAGTATTTT. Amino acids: CATSDSVAGLGDTQYF.